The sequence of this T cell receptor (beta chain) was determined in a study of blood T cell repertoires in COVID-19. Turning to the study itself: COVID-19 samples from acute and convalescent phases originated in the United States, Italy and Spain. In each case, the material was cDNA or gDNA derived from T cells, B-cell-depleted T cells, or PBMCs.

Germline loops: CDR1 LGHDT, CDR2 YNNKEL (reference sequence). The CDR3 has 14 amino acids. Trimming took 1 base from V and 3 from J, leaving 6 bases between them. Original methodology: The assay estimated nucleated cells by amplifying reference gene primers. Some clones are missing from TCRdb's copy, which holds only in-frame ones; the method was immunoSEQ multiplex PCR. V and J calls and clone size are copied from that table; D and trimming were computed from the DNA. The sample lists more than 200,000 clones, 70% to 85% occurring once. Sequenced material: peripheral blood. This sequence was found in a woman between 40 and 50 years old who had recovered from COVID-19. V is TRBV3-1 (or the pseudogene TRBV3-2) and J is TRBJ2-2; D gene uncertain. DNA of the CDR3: TGTGCCAGCAGCCAAGTCGTTGACACCGGGGAGCTGTTTTTT. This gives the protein CASSQVVDTGELFF.